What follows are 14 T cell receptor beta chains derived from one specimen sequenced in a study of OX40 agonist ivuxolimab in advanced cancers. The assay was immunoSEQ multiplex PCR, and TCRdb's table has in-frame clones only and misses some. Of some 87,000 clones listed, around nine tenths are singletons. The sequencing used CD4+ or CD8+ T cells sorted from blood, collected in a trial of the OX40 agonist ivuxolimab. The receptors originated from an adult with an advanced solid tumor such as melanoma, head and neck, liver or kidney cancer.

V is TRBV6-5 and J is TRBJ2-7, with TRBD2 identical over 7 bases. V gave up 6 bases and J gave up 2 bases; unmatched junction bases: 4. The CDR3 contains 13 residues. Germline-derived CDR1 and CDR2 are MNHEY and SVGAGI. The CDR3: CASRGSGPYEQYF. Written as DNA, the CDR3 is TGTGCCAGCAGGGGTAGCGGGCCCTACGAGCAGTACTTC.

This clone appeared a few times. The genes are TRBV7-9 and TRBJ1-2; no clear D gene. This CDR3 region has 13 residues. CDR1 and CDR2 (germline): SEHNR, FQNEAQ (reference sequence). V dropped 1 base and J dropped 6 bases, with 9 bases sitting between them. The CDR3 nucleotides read TGTGCCAGCAGCTTAGTGGGGTTTGATGGCTACACCTTC. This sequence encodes CASSLVGFDGYTF.

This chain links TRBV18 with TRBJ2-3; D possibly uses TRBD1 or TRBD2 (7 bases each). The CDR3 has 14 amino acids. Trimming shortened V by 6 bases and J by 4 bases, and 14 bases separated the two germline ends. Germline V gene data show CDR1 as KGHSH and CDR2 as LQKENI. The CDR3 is CASSVTGRADTQYF. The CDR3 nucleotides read TGTGCCAGCTCTGTGACAGGGAGGGCAGATACGCAGTATTTT.

DNA of the CDR3: TGCGCCAGCAGCCAAGGACCTCCCGGAACCCCCTACAATGAGCAGTTCTTC. Residues: CASSQGPPGTPYNEQFF. The V gene is TRBV4-1, the J gene TRBJ2-1; D uncertain. The germline V gene has CDR1 MGHRA and CDR2 YSYEKL. The CDR3 is 17 residues long. V shed 1 base and J shed 2 bases, with 15 bases lying between them.

CDR3 coding DNA: TGTGCCAGCTCACCACTGGGAACTAATGAAAAACTGTTTTTT. Translating it yields CASSPLGTNEKLFF. The V call is TRBV18, the J call TRBJ1-4, with D unclear. The CDR3 consists of 14 residues. V shed 1 base and J shed 1 base, with 4 bases lying between them. CDR1 is KGHSH, CDR2 LQKENI, per germline. Full variable domain (outside the CDR3, taken from reference TRBV18 and TRBJ1-4): NAGVMQNPRHLVRRRGQEARLRCSPMKGHSHVYWYRQLPEEGLKFMVYLQKENIIDESGMPKERFSAEFPKEGPSILRIQQVVRGDSAAYFCASSPLGTNEKLFFGSGTQLSVL.

CDR3 residues: CASPRQGNPYEQYF. Here the CDR3 DNA reads TGTGCCAGCCCCCGACAGGGCAACCCCTACGAGCAGTACTTC. This rearrangement joins TRBV2 to TRBJ2-7; 7 bases fit TRBD1. Trimming cost V 8 bases and J 2 bases; bases outside gene matches: 9. The V gene's germline CDR1 is SNHLY and CDR2 FYNNEI. This CDR3 contains 14 residues.

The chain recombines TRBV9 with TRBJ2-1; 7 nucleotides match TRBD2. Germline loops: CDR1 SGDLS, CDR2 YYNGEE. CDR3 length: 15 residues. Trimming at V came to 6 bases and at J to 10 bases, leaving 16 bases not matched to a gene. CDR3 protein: CASTPLGEGRGEQFF. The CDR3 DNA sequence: TGTGCCAGCACGCCCCTAGGGGAAGGGAGGGGCGAGCAGTTCTTC.

CDR3 amino acids: CASSLGLLRSYNEQFF. For the CDR3, the DNA is TGTGCCAGCAGCTTAGGGCTGCTACGCTCCTACAATGAGCAGTTCTTC. This chain connects TRBV5-8 to TRBJ2-1; D gene uncertain. V was shortened by 2 bases and J by 0 bases, with 12 bases between the two germline ends. The CDR3 totals 16 residues. The germline V gene has CDR1 SGHTS and CDR2 YDEGEE. Based on the CDR3 plus reference TRBV5-8 and TRBJ2-1, the full variable domain is EAGVTQSPTHLIKTRGQQATLRCSPISGHTSVYWYQQALGLGLQFLLWYDEGEERNRGNFPPRFSGRQFPNYSSELNVNALELEDSALYLCASSLGLLRSYNEQFFGPGTRLTVL.

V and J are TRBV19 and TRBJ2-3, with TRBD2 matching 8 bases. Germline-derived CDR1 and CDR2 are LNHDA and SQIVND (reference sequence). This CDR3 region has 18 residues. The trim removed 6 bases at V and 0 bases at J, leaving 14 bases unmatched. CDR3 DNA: TGTGCCAGTAGCGGGAGGGGTATGGAACCCAGTAGCACAGATACGCAGTATTTT. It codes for CASSGRGMEPSSTDTQYF.

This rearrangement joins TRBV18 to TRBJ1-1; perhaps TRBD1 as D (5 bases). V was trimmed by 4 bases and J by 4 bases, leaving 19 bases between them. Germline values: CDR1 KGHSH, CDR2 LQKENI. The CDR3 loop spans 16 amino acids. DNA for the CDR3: TGTGCCAGCTCACGGTTTGACTGGTCAGGGATCACTGAAGCTTTCTTT. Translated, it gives CASSRFDWSGITEAFF.

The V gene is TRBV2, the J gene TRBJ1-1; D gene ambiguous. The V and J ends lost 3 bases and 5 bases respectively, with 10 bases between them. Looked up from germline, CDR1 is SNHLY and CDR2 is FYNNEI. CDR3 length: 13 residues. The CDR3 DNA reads TGTGCCAGCAGTGAGCGAGAGAGGACTGAAGCTTTCTTT. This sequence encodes CASSERERTEAFF.

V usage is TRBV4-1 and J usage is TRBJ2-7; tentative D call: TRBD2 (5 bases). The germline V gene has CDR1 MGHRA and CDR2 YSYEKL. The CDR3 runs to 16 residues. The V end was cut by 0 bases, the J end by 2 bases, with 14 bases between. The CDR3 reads CASSQDTAGTPYEQYF. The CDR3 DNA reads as TGCGCCAGCAGCCAAGATACGGCGGGCACCCCCTACGAGCAGTACTTC.

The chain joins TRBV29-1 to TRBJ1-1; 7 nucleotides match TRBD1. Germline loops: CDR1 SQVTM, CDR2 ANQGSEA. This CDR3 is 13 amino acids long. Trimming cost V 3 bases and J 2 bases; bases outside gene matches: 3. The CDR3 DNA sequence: TGCAGCGTTGAGAGACAGGGTAACACTGAAGCTTTCTTT. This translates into CSVERQGNTEAFF. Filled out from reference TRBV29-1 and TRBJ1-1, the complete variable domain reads SAVISQKPSRDICQRGTSLTIQCQVDSQVTMMFWYRQQPGQSLTLIATANQGSEATYESGFVIDKFPISRPNLTFSTLTVSNMSPEDSSIYLCSVERQGNTEAFFGQGTRLTVV.

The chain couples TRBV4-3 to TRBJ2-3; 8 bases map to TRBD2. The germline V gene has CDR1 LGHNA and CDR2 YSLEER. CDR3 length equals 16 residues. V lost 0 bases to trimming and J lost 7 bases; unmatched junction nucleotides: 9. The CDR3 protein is CASSQDQGAGGYTQYF. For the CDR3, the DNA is TGCGCCAGCAGCCAAGATCAAGGCGCGGGGGGTTATACGCAGTATTTT.